This is a list of T cell receptor beta chains from one sample in a study of metastatic and nonmetastatic thyroid tumors. Through MiXCR, TCRdb re-clonotyped the PCR reads. The table has tens of thousands of clones, around a fifth seen once. The sample consisted of blood. These receptors all stem from a female donor with papillary thyroid cancer or a benign thyroid nodule (not recorded which). Some clones in this sample may be carry-over from other donors' samples. CDR3s include the opening cysteine and the closing phenylalanine or tryptophan. A D gene is named only where the DNA matches it firmly. The size entry is marked missing in some rows and otherwise reads once, few, many or a size class.

v_gene: TRBV18
abundance: many
j_gene: TRBJ2-1
d_gene: TRBD2
CDR3nt: TGTGCCAGCTCACCGGGGGCTAGCGGGAGAAATGAGCAGTTCTTC
CDR3aa: CASSPGASGRNEQFF

v_gene: TRBV20-1
abundance: many
j_gene: TRBJ1-2
d_gene: .
CDR3nt: TGCAGTGCTCAACAGGGAGGGAAGTATGGCTACACCTTC
CDR3aa: CSAQQGGKYGYTF

v_gene: TRBV12-3/TRBV12-4
abundance: .
j_gene: TRBJ1-6
d_gene: TRBD1
CDR3nt: TGTGCCAGCAGTTTAACGGTGCGACAGGGTTACGCTGTCTTTGTGTTAAATTCACCCCTCCACTTT
CDR3aa: CASSLTVRQGYAVFVLNSPLHF

v_gene: TRBV12-3/TRBV12-4
abundance: few
j_gene: TRBJ2-6
d_gene: .
CDR3nt: TGTGCCAGCAGTCCCGCCCCGGGACGTAGCTCTGGGGCCAACGTCCTGACTTTC
CDR3aa: CASSPAPGRSSGANVLTF

v_gene: TRBV9
abundance: many
j_gene: TRBJ2-3
d_gene: .
CDR3nt: TGTGCCAGCAGCGTAGAGGGTAGCGGAACCAGCACAGATACGCAGTATTTT
CDR3aa: CASSVEGSGTSTDTQYF

v_gene: TRBV20-1
abundance: many
j_gene: TRBJ2-7
d_gene: .
CDR3nt: TGCAGTGCTAGCCCAGGGTTCGACGAGCAGTACTTC
CDR3aa: CSASPGFDEQYF

v_gene: TRBV6-4
abundance: .
j_gene: TRBJ2-1
d_gene: TRBD2
CDR3nt: TGTGCCAGCAGTGACTCCGGTACTAGCGTAAAGCAGTTCTTC
CDR3aa: CASSDSGTSVKQFF

v_gene: TRBV27
abundance: .
j_gene: TRBJ2-7
d_gene: .
CDR3nt: TGTGCCAGCAGCCAACGGTGGGGGGCCCTATTGTCGGACTTC
CDR3aa: CASSQRWGALLSDF

v_gene: TRBV27
abundance: few
j_gene: TRBJ2-7
d_gene: .
CDR3nt: TGTGCCAGCAGTTTAGGATACAGTGGCGAGCAGTACTTC
CDR3aa: CASSLGYSGEQYF

v_gene: TRBV20-1
abundance: .
j_gene: TRBJ2-3
d_gene: .
CDR3nt: TGCAGTGCTAGAGATTTTCTACTATCGGGAGCTCCAGATACGCAGTATTTT
CDR3aa: CSARDFLLSGAPDTQYF

v_gene: TRBV3-1
abundance: many
j_gene: TRBJ2-7
d_gene: .
CDR3nt: TGTGCCAGCAGCCAACCCGGGACCACCAGACTGGGCGAGCAGTACTTC
CDR3aa: CASSQPGTTRLGEQYF

v_gene: TRBV4-2
abundance: many
j_gene: TRBJ1-4
d_gene: .
CDR3nt: TGTGCCAGCAGCCCATTAGCAACTAATGAAAAACTGTTTTTT
CDR3aa: CASSPLATNEKLFF

v_gene: TRBV6-1
abundance: few
j_gene: TRBJ1-1
d_gene: .
CDR3nt: TGTGCCAGCAGTGAGCTGGTGGGGGCGCGCACTGAAGCTTTCTTT
CDR3aa: CASSELVGARTEAFF

v_gene: TRBV6-1
abundance: .
j_gene: TRBJ1-1
d_gene: .
CDR3nt: TGTGCCAGCATGCCATTCTTACAGAACACTGAAGCTTTCTTT
CDR3aa: CASMPFLQNTEAFF

v_gene: TRBV28
abundance: medium-sized
j_gene: TRBJ1-6
d_gene: .
CDR3nt: TGTGCCTCGTCCCAGGGGAATCGACCACCCCTCCACTTT
CDR3aa: CASSQGNRPPLHF

v_gene: TRBV28
abundance: many
j_gene: TRBJ2-5
d_gene: TRBD1
CDR3nt: TGTGCCAGCAGTTTAATGACAGGGGGCGCGGGGACCCAGTACTTC
CDR3aa: CASSLMTGGAGTQYF

v_gene: TRBV29-1
abundance: many
j_gene: TRBJ2-5
d_gene: .
CDR3nt: TGCAGCGTTGTGCCCGGCGCAGAGACCCAGTACTTC
CDR3aa: CSVVPGAETQYF

v_gene: TRBV20-1
abundance: .
j_gene: TRBJ2-7
d_gene: .
CDR3nt: TGCAGTGCTAGAGGCAATGTGCCAATCAAACGCTACGAGCAGTACTTC
CDR3aa: CSARGNVPIKRYEQYF

v_gene: TRBV6-1
abundance: few
j_gene: TRBJ2-1
d_gene: .
CDR3nt: TGTGCCAGCAGTGAAAACAGGTACAATGAGCAGTTCTTC
CDR3aa: CASSENRYNEQFF

v_gene: TRBV28
abundance: many
j_gene: TRBJ2-1
d_gene: TRBD1
CDR3nt: TGTGCCAGCAGTTTATTTGGACAGGGGTACAATGAGCAGTTCTTC
CDR3aa: CASSLFGQGYNEQFF

v_gene: TRBV20-1
abundance: many
j_gene: TRBJ1-4
d_gene: .
CDR3nt: TGCAGTGCTAGTCTCAGGTCTAATGAAAAACTGTTTTTT
CDR3aa: CSASLRSNEKLFF

v_gene: TRBV20-1
abundance: many
j_gene: TRBJ1-1
d_gene: .
CDR3nt: TGCAGTGCTAGAAGTGGGCTGAACACTGAAGCTTTCTTT
CDR3aa: CSARSGLNTEAFF

v_gene: TRBV27
abundance: many
j_gene: TRBJ1-2
d_gene: .
CDR3nt: TGTGCCAGCAGCAAGGACAGAGATGGAGGCTACACCTTC
CDR3aa: CASSKDRDGGYTF

v_gene: TRBV19
abundance: many
j_gene: TRBJ2-1
d_gene: .
CDR3nt: TGTGCCAGTAGTCAACAGGGAGTGGGGGAGCAGTTCTTC
CDR3aa: CASSQQGVGEQFF

v_gene: TRBV28
abundance: many
j_gene: TRBJ2-2
d_gene: TRBD2
CDR3nt: TGTGCCAGCAGTTTAGGGGGGGCCGGGGAGCTGTTTTTT
CDR3aa: CASSLGGAGELFF

v_gene: TRBV10-2
abundance: once
j_gene: TRBJ1-1
d_gene: .
CDR3nt: TGCGCCAGCAGCGGATTGAACACTGAAGCTTTCTTT
CDR3aa: CASSGLNTEAFF

v_gene: TRBV6-6
abundance: few
j_gene: TRBJ1-1
d_gene: .
CDR3nt: TGTGCCAGCAGTTACGAGGGCGGGGAGATGAACACTGGAGCTTTCTTT
CDR3aa: CASSYEGGEMNTGAFF

v_gene: TRBV11-2
abundance: .
j_gene: TRBJ2-7
d_gene: .
CDR3nt: TGTGCCAGCAGCCAGGGTTCGGCCGAGCAGTACTTC
CDR3aa: CASSQGSAEQYF

v_gene: TRBV3-1
abundance: many
j_gene: TRBJ1-1
d_gene: .
CDR3nt: TGTGCCAGCAGCCCAAAAGGGGCGGACTTGGCTTTCTTT
CDR3aa: CASSPKGADLAFF

v_gene: TRBV6-1
abundance: few
j_gene: TRBJ1-6
d_gene: .
CDR3nt: TGTGCCAGCGGTAGGGTCAATTCACACATACACTTT
CDR3aa: CASGRVNSHIHF

v_gene: TRBV28
abundance: .
j_gene: TRBJ2-7
d_gene: TRBD2
CDR3nt: TGTGCCACCTCGGGCGGGAGGAGCTCCTACGAGCAGTACTTC
CDR3aa: CATSGGRSSYEQYF

v_gene: TRBV6-1
abundance: many
j_gene: TRBJ2-5
d_gene: .
CDR3nt: TGTGCCAGCATCGAACGCGCGAGGTACCAAGAGACCCAGTACTTC
CDR3aa: CASIERARYQETQYF

v_gene: TRBV20-1
abundance: few
j_gene: TRBJ1-2
d_gene: TRBD1
CDR3nt: TGCAGTGCTAGAGATCGAGGCTGGACAGGGATTAACTATGGCTACACCTTC
CDR3aa: CSARDRGWTGINYGYTF

v_gene: TRBV6-1
abundance: .
j_gene: TRBJ2-7
d_gene: TRBD2
CDR3nt: TGTGCCAGCAAGGGTTCGGGAGGGCCCTACGAGCAGTACTTC
CDR3aa: CASKGSGGPYEQYF

v_gene: TRBV4-1
abundance: many
j_gene: TRBJ2-7
d_gene: TRBD1
CDR3nt: TGCGCCAGCAGCCAAGATAAGGGACAGGGGGCTTACGAGCAGTACTTC
CDR3aa: CASSQDKGQGAYEQYF

v_gene: TRBV6-1
abundance: few
j_gene: TRBJ2-7
d_gene: .
CDR3nt: TGTGCCATCAACCTGTACCCGGTGAGGGAGCAGTACTTC
CDR3aa: CAINLYPVREQYF

v_gene: TRBV5-1
abundance: .
j_gene: TRBJ2-3
d_gene: .
CDR3nt: TGCGCCAGCAGCCGAGAGGACAGCCGCACAGATACGCAGTATTTT
CDR3aa: CASSREDSRTDTQYF

v_gene: TRBV27
abundance: many
j_gene: TRBJ2-1
d_gene: .
CDR3nt: TGTGCCAGCAGTTTAGACGGGAGCCTTCAGGACAATGAGCAGTTCTTC
CDR3aa: CASSLDGSLQDNEQFF

v_gene: TRBV20-1
abundance: many
j_gene: TRBJ1-4
d_gene: TRBD1
CDR3nt: TGCAGTGCTCCGGGACAGCTTAATGAAAAACTGTTTTTT
CDR3aa: CSAPGQLNEKLFF

v_gene: TRBV4-2
abundance: many
j_gene: TRBJ1-1
d_gene: TRBD1
CDR3nt: TGTGCCAGCAGCCAAGACCTCGGAAGGACAGGGGGAACTGAAGCTTTCTTT
CDR3aa: CASSQDLGRTGGTEAFF

v_gene: TRBV7-3
abundance: many
j_gene: TRBJ2-2
d_gene: .
CDR3nt: TGTGCCAGCAGCTTATTGGGATTAGGCGGGGAGCTGTTTTTT
CDR3aa: CASSLLGLGGELFF

v_gene: TRBV10-3
abundance: many
j_gene: TRBJ2-7
d_gene: .
CDR3nt: TGTGCCATCAGTGAGAGGGACGAGCAGTACTTC
CDR3aa: CAISERDEQYF

v_gene: TRBV5-1
abundance: .
j_gene: TRBJ2-3
d_gene: .
CDR3nt: TGCGCCAGCATAGACATTAGCGGAACCACAGATACGCAGTATTTT
CDR3aa: CASIDISGTTDTQYF

v_gene: TRBV6-2/TRBV6-3
abundance: few
j_gene: TRBJ1-5
d_gene: .
CDR3nt: TGTGCCAGCTCGGTGTATAGCAATCAGCCCCAGCATTTT
CDR3aa: CASSVYSNQPQHF

v_gene: TRBV11-1
abundance: .
j_gene: TRBJ2-2
d_gene: TRBD2
CDR3nt: TGTGCCAGCATCCCCCTTGGGACTATCAGCTCCACCGGGGAGCTGTTTTTT
CDR3aa: CASIPLGTISSTGELFF

v_gene: TRBV28
abundance: many
j_gene: TRBJ1-1
d_gene: .
CDR3nt: TGTGCCAGCAGGATAGCCGGTTTGAACACTGAAGCTTTCTTT
CDR3aa: CASRIAGLNTEAFF

v_gene: TRBV12-3/TRBV12-4
abundance: .
j_gene: TRBJ2-7
d_gene: TRBD1
CDR3nt: TGTGCCAGCAGCCAGGGACAGGGTGGTTACGGGCAGTACTTC
CDR3aa: CASSQGQGGYGQYF

v_gene: TRBV5-5
abundance: few
j_gene: TRBJ1-2
d_gene: TRBD1
CDR3nt: TGTGCCAGCAGCTCAGGGGGGCGGTACTATGGCTACACCTTC
CDR3aa: CASSSGGRYYGYTF

v_gene: TRBV4-1
abundance: few
j_gene: TRBJ2-1
d_gene: .
CDR3nt: TGCGCCAGCAGCCAACAGGACGAGCAGTTCTTC
CDR3aa: CASSQQDEQFF

v_gene: TRBV12-3/TRBV12-4
abundance: many
j_gene: TRBJ2-1
d_gene: .
CDR3nt: TGTGCCAGCAGCCGACTAGAGGTGATCGATGAGCAGTTCTTC
CDR3aa: CASSRLEVIDEQFF

v_gene: TRBV6-1
abundance: few
j_gene: TRBJ2-7
d_gene: .
CDR3nt: TGTGCCAGCAGGGTATACAGGTTCGCCTACGAGCAGTACTTC
CDR3aa: CASRVYRFAYEQYF

v_gene: TRBV28
abundance: many
j_gene: TRBJ2-3
d_gene: TRBD2
CDR3nt: TGTGCCAGCAGTGGCTCATCCCGGGAGGCCCGGTCAGATACGCAGTATTTT
CDR3aa: CASSGSSREARSDTQYF

v_gene: TRBV18
abundance: .
j_gene: TRBJ2-7
d_gene: .
CDR3nt: TGTGCCAGCTCACCACCCCCCGGCTACGAGCAGTACTTC
CDR3aa: CASSPPPGYEQYF

v_gene: TRBV20-1
abundance: .
j_gene: TRBJ2-1
d_gene: .
CDR3nt: TGCAGTGCTAGCCCCCCCCAGCCAAACTACAATGAGCAGTTCTTC
CDR3aa: CSASPPQPNYNEQFF

v_gene: TRBV2
abundance: few
j_gene: TRBJ2-1
d_gene: .
CDR3nt: TGTGCCAGCTGGAGGGCCTCCTACAATCAGCAGTTCTTC
CDR3aa: CASWRASYNQQFF

v_gene: TRBV7-2
abundance: once
j_gene: TRBJ2-1
d_gene: TRBD1
CDR3nt: TGTGCCAGCAGCTTAGCCAGGGGGCCGTTGAATGAGCAGTTCTTC
CDR3aa: CASSLARGPLNEQFF

v_gene: TRBV28
abundance: few
j_gene: TRBJ2-3
d_gene: .
CDR3nt: TGTGCCAGCAGTTTGATCTCTGATACGCAGTATTTT
CDR3aa: CASSLISDTQYF

v_gene: TRBV6-2/TRBV6-3
abundance: many
j_gene: TRBJ2-3
d_gene: TRBD2
CDR3nt: TGTGCCAGCAGTTATTCCGGGACTAGCGGCAACACAGATACGCAGTATTTT
CDR3aa: CASSYSGTSGNTDTQYF